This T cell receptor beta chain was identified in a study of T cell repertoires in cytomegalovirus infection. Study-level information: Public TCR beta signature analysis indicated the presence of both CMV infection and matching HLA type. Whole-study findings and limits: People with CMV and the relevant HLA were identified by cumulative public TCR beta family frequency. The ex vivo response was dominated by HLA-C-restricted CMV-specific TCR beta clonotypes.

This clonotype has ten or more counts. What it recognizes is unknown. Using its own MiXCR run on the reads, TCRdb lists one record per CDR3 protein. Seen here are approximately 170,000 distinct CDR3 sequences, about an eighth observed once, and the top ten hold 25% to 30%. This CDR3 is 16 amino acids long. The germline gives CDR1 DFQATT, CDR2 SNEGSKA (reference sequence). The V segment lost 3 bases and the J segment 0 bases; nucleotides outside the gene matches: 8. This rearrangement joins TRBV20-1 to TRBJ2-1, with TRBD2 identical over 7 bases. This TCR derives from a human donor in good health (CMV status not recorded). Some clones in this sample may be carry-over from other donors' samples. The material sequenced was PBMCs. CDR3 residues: CSAREGGGPSYNEQFF. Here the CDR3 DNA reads TGCAGTGCTAGGGAGGGCGGGGGTCCCTCCTACAATGAGCAGTTCTTC.